The 19 T cell receptor beta chains below were found in one sample sequenced in a study of T cell responses to AZD1222 COVID-19 vaccine. Sequencing was performed with immunoSEQ multiplex PCR; in TCRdb, only in-frame clones are kept and a portion is missing. The profile shows some 120,000 clones, more than 85% of them singletons. The sequencing used peripheral blood, collected on day 0 of AZD1222 vaccination. The source of these receptors is an adult in good health.

Comment on this clone: This is likely a read error, given that the CDR3 carries no conserved phenylalanine or tryptophan at its end. It is unclear where the CDR3 begins or ends on the DNA, so no DNA is shown, and the CDR3 is as TCRdb lists it. The chain has TRBV29-1 and TRBJ1-1; the D call of TRBD1 is as the table states it, not checked on the DNA. Germline CDR1 SQVTM, CDR2 ANQGSEA. Termini included, the CDR3 measures 12 amino acids. The CDR3 sequence: CSVSVSEGASFV.

The V call is TRBV11-2, the J call TRBJ1-6; no clear D. The CDR3 loop spans 15 amino acids. The germline V and J ends were trimmed by 5 bases and 4 bases, with 12 bases remaining between them. Germline V gene lookup returns CDR1 SGHAT and CDR2 FQNNGV. Here the CDR3 DNA reads TGTGCCAGCAGCAACACGGCTGTATATAATTCACCCCTCCACTTT. Protein product: CASSNTAVYNSPLHF.

This clone was seen a single time. The genes are TRBV6-5 and TRBJ2-7; a weak D match, TRBD2 (6 bases). V dropped 0 bases and J dropped 5 bases, with 14 bases sitting between them. The CDR3 is 15 residues long. The germline V gene encodes CDR1 MNHEY and CDR2 SVGAGI. DNA of the CDR3: TGTGCCAGCAGTTACTCGCAAGGGGCGGGGAACGAGCAGTACTTC. Protein: CASSYSQGAGNEQYF.

CDR3 region: CASSPPGAYEQYF. The CDR3 nucleotides read TGTGCCAGCTCACCTCCCGGGGCCTACGAGCAGTACTTC. V is TRBV18 and J is TRBJ2-7, with D possibly matching TRBD2 (5 bases). Trimming removed 3 bases at V and 2 bases at J, with 8 bases between. Germline V CDR1 and CDR2: KGHSH, LQKENI. The CDR3 consists of 13 residues.

V gene TRBV29-1 combines with J gene TRBJ2-2, with 10 bases that match TRBD1. The germline V gene encodes CDR1 SQVTM and CDR2 ANQGSEA. This CDR3 contains 14 residues. Trimming cost V 4 bases and J 6 bases; bases outside gene matches: 5. In DNA, the CDR3 is TGCAGCGTTGCCGGGACAGGGGTACCCGGGGAGCTGTTTTTT. Its protein product is CSVAGTGVPGELFF.

In this sample, this clone turned up a few times. This chain links TRBV18 with TRBJ2-1, with D maybe TRBD2 (5 bases). There are 14 residues in the CDR3. The germline CDR1 and CDR2 sequences are KGHSH and LQKENI. Deletions cut 4 bases from V and 6 bases from J, with 13 bases between. The CDR3 DNA is TGTGCCAGCTCACGAGAGGCGGGTCGCAATGAGCAGTTCTTC. Its translation is CASSREAGRNEQFF.

This clone came up once. The chain combines TRBV12-5 with TRBJ1-3, with 8 nucleotides matching TRBD1. Looked up from germline, CDR1 is LGHNT and CDR2 is FRNRAP. The CDR3 is 15 amino acids. V shed 5 bases, J shed 6 bases, and the junction held 9 bases outside the gene matches. CDR3 loop: CASGGPQGGKNTIYF. As DNA, the CDR3 is TGTGCTAGTGGTGGACCACAGGGGGGAAAAAACACCATATATTTT. Based on the CDR3 plus reference TRBV12-5 and TRBJ1-3, the full variable domain is DARVTQTPRHKVTEMGQEVTMRCQPILGHNTVFWYRQTMMQGLELLAYFRNRAPLDDSGMPKDRFSAEMPDATLATLKIQPSEPRDSAVYFCASGGPQGGKNTIYFGEGSWLTVV.

This chain uses TRBV10-3 with TRBJ1-1; a possible D gene is TRBD1 (6 bases). The CDR3 consists of 13 residues. Trimming took 10 bases from V and 0 from J, leaving 12 bases between them. CDR1 ENHRY and CDR2 SYGVKD come from the germline V gene. The CDR3 DNA reads TGTGCCACCAGACAGGATATGAACACTGAAGCTTTCTTT. It specifies CATRQDMNTEAFF.

V is TRBV10-3 and J is TRBJ1-2; no clear D gene. The CDR3 totals 15 residues. Trimming cost V 0 bases and J 0 bases, with 8 bases left between them. Germline values: CDR1 ENHRY, CDR2 SYGVKD. The DNA of the CDR3 is TGTGCCATCAGTGAGTCCCTGGGAGCTAACTATGGCTACACCTTC. This sequence encodes CAISESLGANYGYTF.

This chain uses TRBV29-1 with TRBJ2-3; 10 bases are shared with TRBD2. The CDR3 consists of 15 residues. Germline CDR1 reads SQVTM; CDR2 reads ANQGSEA. Trimming took 4 bases from V and 4 from J; bases not matched to a gene: 8. CDR3 bases: TGCAGCGTTGTATTACTAGCGGGGACCGCAGATACGCAGTATTTT. Encoded protein: CSVVLLAGTADTQYF.

This sequence joins TRBV6-2 or TRBV6-3 and TRBJ2-3; no clear D. The CDR3 covers 14 residues. V was shortened by 2 bases and J by 6 bases, with 12 bases between the two germline ends. CDR1 is MNHEY and CDR2 is SVGEGT in the germline V gene. The CDR3 reads CASSYTASGDTQYF. The CDR3 coding sequence is TGTGCCAGCAGTTACACCGCTAGTGGGGATACGCAGTATTTT.

The J gene is TRBJ1-1, the V gene TRBV7-9, with D perhaps matching TRBD1 (5 bases). This CDR3 has 15 amino acids. In germline, CDR1 is SEHNR, CDR2 FQNEAQ (reference sequence). V was cut by 0 bases and J by 1 base, with 9 bases left in between. CDR3 DNA: TGTGCCAGCAGCTTAGCAACAGGCGCGAACACTGAAGCTTTCTTT. Protein product: CASSLATGANTEAFF. The whole variable domain, remainder taken from reference TRBV7-9 and TRBJ1-1, is DTGVSQNPRHKITKRGQNVTFRCDPISEHNRLYWYRQTLGQGPEFLTYFQNEAQLEKSRLLSDRFSAERPKGSFSTLEIQRTEQGDSAMYLCASSLATGANTEAFFGQGTRLTVV.

The chain combines TRBV9 with TRBJ2-3; the D gene is possibly TRBD2 (5 bases). Per the germline V gene, CDR1 is SGDLS and CDR2 is YYNGEE. This CDR3 is 14 amino acids long. The V gene lost 3 bases and the J gene lost 1 base, with 9 bases spanning the gap. CDR3 nucleotides: TGTGCCAGCAGCGCCCCCGGGGGCACAGATACGCAGTATTTT. It specifies CASSAPGGTDTQYF.

The V and J genes are TRBV19 and TRBJ1-2; unclear D gene. CDR1 is LNHDA and CDR2 is SQIVND in the germline V gene (reference sequence). V dropped 3 bases and J dropped 6 bases, with 20 bases sitting between them. The CDR3 loop spans 16 amino acids. CDR3 residues: CASSILKLGLGDGYTF. CDR3 sequence (DNA): TGTGCCAGTAGTATCCTAAAACTCGGACTCGGGGATGGCTACACCTTC.

In nucleotides, the CDR3 is TGTGCCAGCAGCCGAGGACAGGCTGGGGCCAACGTCCTGACTTTC. It specifies CASSRGQAGANVLTF. The rearrangement links TRBV6-5 to TRBJ2-6; TRBD1 aligns across 7 bases. V lost 6 bases to trimming and J lost 2 bases; unmatched junction nucleotides: 4. CDR1 MNHEY and CDR2 SVGAGI come from the germline V gene. This CDR3 is built from 15 residues.

The J gene is TRBJ2-7, the V gene TRBV10-1; D is perhaps TRBD2 (5 bases). The germline V gene has CDR1 WNHNN and CDR2 SYGVQD (reference sequence). This CDR3 region has 14 residues. The germline V and J ends were trimmed by 6 bases and 3 bases, with 15 bases remaining between them. The CDR3: CASSEGPPLYEQYF. The CDR3 DNA sequence: TGCGCCAGCAGCGAGGGCCCCCCTCTCTACGAGCAGTACTTC.

The chain uses TRBV7-8 and TRBJ1-1, with a tentative D call TRBD1 (6 bases). The V end lost 2 bases, the J end lost 3 bases, and 13 bases lay between the germline ends. CDR3 length: 15 residues. Germline CDR1 reads SGHVS; CDR2 reads FQNEAQ. CDR3 bases: TGTGCCAGCAGCTTATACGGGGGGCGGGACACTGAAGCTTTCTTT. Residues: CASSLYGGRDTEAFF.

The chain recombines TRBV30 with TRBJ1-3, with 7 bases aligning to TRBD1. Germline CDR1 reads GTSNPN; CDR2 reads SVGIG (reference sequence). CDR3 length: 18 amino acids. V lost 3 bases, J lost 0 bases, and 14 bases stayed unmatched. As DNA, the CDR3 is TGTGCCTGGAGATCGGACAGGATCTCAGTGAGCTCTGGAAACACCATATATTTT. Its protein is CAWRSDRISVSSGNTIYF.

This clone was seen just once. The chain joins TRBV19 to TRBJ1-6; TRBD1 matches at 7 bases. Germline V gives CDR1 LNHDA, CDR2 SQIVND (reference sequence). Trimming took 6 bases from V and 3 from J; bases not matched to a gene: 8. The CDR3 length is 16 residues. CDR3 region: CASSPAGGNYNSPLHF. The CDR3 DNA sequence: TGTGCCAGTAGCCCGGCAGGGGGTAACTATAATTCACCCCTCCACTTT.